The rows below give T cell receptor beta chains drawn from one sample of a study of T cell responses to AZD1222 COVID-19 vaccine. Produced via immunoSEQ multiplex PCR; TCRdb's table is partial and in-frame only. The sample consists of about 120,000 clones, roughly nine tenths of them appearing once. The sequencing here drew on peripheral blood, taken on day 0 of AZD1222 vaccination. The receptor set was obtained from an adult in good health. The CDR3 runs from the conserved cysteine through the conserved F or W. Fields, in order: D gene, J gene, V gene, clone size, CDR3 protein, CDR3 DNA. D genes are given only for firm matches. The listing skips clone size in some rows; elsewhere it reads once, few, many or a size class.

TRBD1,TRBJ1-2,TRBV28,-,CASQGQGSYGYTF,TGTGCCAGCCAGGGACAGGGCTCCTATGGCTACACCTTC
-,TRBJ2-5,TRBV7-2,-,CASSSGLIQETQYF,TGTGCCAGCAGCTCGGGACTGATCCAAGAGACCCAGTACTTC
TRBD1,TRBJ2-5,TRBV19,-,CASSIYRGETQYF,TGTGCCAGTAGTATATACAGGGGAGAGACCCAGTACTTC
TRBD2,TRBJ2-1,TRBV20-1,-,CSASGVAGVGNEQFF,TGCAGTGCTAGTGGGGTAGCGGGAGTTGGTAATGAGCAGTTCTTC
TRBD1,TRBJ2-7,TRBV12-3/TRBV12-4,-,CASSVTGDGEQYF,TGTGCCAGCAGTGTGACAGGGGATGGCGAGCAGTACTTC
-,TRBJ1-2,TRBV29-1,once,CSVEGDGTGGYTF,TGCAGCGTTGAGGGGGACGGTACGGGAGGCTACACCTTC
TRBD1,TRBJ2-5,TRBV11-2,-,CASSRDRAWGTQYF,TGTGCCAGCAGCCGGGACAGGGCTTGGGGGACCCAGTACTTC
-,TRBJ1-5,TRBV27,-,CASSLGDRQPQHF,TGTGCCAGCAGTTTAGGAGATAGACAGCCCCAGCATTTT
-,TRBJ1-5,TRBV15,once,CATSSGGRDQPQHF,TGTGCCACCAGCTCCGGGGGGAGAGATCAGCCCCAGCATTTT
-,TRBJ2-3,TRBV7-8,-,CASSFNRRDTQYF,TGTGCCAGCAGCTTCAACCGGAGGGATACGCAGTATTTT
-,TRBJ1-5,TRBV6-5,-,CASRVQGHNQPQHF,TGTGCCAGCAGAGTACAGGGACACAATCAGCCCCAGCATTTT
-,TRBJ2-3,TRBV5-4,-,CASSLPGPSTDTQYF,TGTGCCAGCAGCTTACCGGGGCCTAGCACAGATACGCAGTATTTT
-,TRBJ1-4,TRBV21-1,-,CASSKPYRQGAEKLFF,TGTGCCAGCAGCAAACCGTACAGACAGGGGGCTGAAAAACTGTTTTTT
-,TRBJ1-5,TRBV30,-,CAWSQGSSNQPQHF,TGTGCCTGGAGCCAGGGATCGAGCAATCAGCCCCAGCATTTT
-,TRBJ1-4,TRBV15,-,CATSGGGTLIEKLFF,TGTGCCACCAGCGGGGGGGGGACCTTGATTGAAAAACTGTTTTTT
TRBD2,TRBJ2-7,TRBV29-1,-,CSGLAGPYEQYF,TGCAGCGGTCTAGCGGGACCCTACGAGCAGTACTTC
-,TRBJ2-1,TRBV7-2,-,CASSAGLHEQFF,TGTGCCAGCAGCGCAGGCTTACACGAGCAGTTCTTC
-,TRBJ2-5,TRBV5-6,-,CASSSGLGEETQYF,TGTGCCAGCAGCTCGGGCCTGGGTGAAGAGACCCAGTACTTC
-,TRBJ1-4,TRBV5-4,-,CASSSQGGTNEKLFF,TGTGCCAGCAGCTCCCAGGGAGGAACTAATGAAAAACTGTTTTTT
-,TRBJ2-3,TRBV23-1,once,CASSQSGLVHTQYF,TGCGCCAGCAGTCAATCGGGGCTAGTCCATACGCAGTATTTT
-,TRBJ1-2,TRBV4-1,-,CASSQDSLGGEGEARGGYTF,TGCGCCAGCAGCCAAGATAGTTTAGGCGGAGAGGGAGAGGCGAGGGGTGGCTACACCTTC
-,TRBJ2-5,TRBV5-6,-,CASSPRGGGPQETQYF,TGTGCCAGCAGCCCCAGGGGAGGGGGCCCCCAAGAGACCCAGTACTTC
-,TRBJ2-1,TRBV7-3,-,CASSLDGGPFNEQFF,TGTGCCAGCAGCTTAGACGGGGGCCCTTTCAATGAGCAGTTCTTC
-,TRBJ2-1,TRBV15,-,CATSRGSSYNEQFF,TGTGCCACCAGCAGAGGGAGCTCCTACAATGAGCAGTTCTTC
-,TRBJ1-1,TRBV29-1,-,CSVEKGSGNTEAFF,TGCAGCGTTGAAAAGGGTAGCGGGAACACTGAAGCTTTCTTT
-,TRBJ2-3,TRBV11-3,-,CASSLGDGGSDTQYF,TGTGCCAGCAGCTTGGGGGACGGGGGATCAGATACGCAGTATTTT
-,TRBJ1-5,TRBV2,-,CASSEGLSGNQPQHF,TGTGCCAGCAGTGAAGGGTTGTCAGGTAATCAGCCCCAGCATTTT
TRBD1,TRBJ2-1,TRBV5-1,-,CASSPTGTGTNEQFF,TGCGCCAGCAGCCCGACCGGGACAGGGACAAATGAGCAGTTCTTC
-,TRBJ2-5,TRBV30,-,CAWGGDQETQYF,TGTGCCTGGGGCGGAGACCAAGAGACCCAGTACTTC